The 29 T cell receptor beta chains in this list originate from one sample, sequenced in a study of T and B cells in COVID-19 patients. Each TRB amplification used roughly 230-550 ng of genomic DNA from blood. TRB rearrangements were amplified by multiplex PCR with BIOMED2 TRB-A/B primers. One entry per CDR3 protein, called by TCRdb with MiXCR from the multiplex PCR reads. The sample has several thousand distinct CDR3 sequences; about 33% are singletons. The specimen was blood. The receptors come from a human donor with active COVID-19.

This clonotype was found a few times. The chain combines TRBV6-6 with TRBJ1-2, with unresolved D. Trimming stripped 6 bases from V and 8 bases from J, with 13 bases between. CDR1 MNHNY and CDR2 SVGAGI come from the germline V gene (reference sequence). The CDR3 length is 12 residues. CDR3 coding DNA: TGTGCCAGCAGACCAGTCGTTGGGGGCTACACCTTC. Its protein is CASRPVVGGYTF.

The chain uses TRBV6-1 and TRBJ2-3; D is tentatively TRBD1 or TRBD2 (5 bases each). In germline, CDR1 is MNHNS, CDR2 SASEGT. The V and J ends lost 8 bases and 2 bases respectively, with 23 bases between them. The CDR3 has 17 amino acids. The CDR3 bases are TGTGCCAGCGACAGTGAGGGGCCCTCAACCTACACAGATACGCAGTATTTT. Translating it yields CASDSEGPSTYTDTQYF.

V and J are TRBV15 and TRBJ2-1; TRBD1 might be the D (6 bases). Trimming stripped 4 bases from V and 10 bases from J, with 11 bases between. Germline V CDR1 and CDR2: LNHNV, YYDKDF (reference sequence). There are 12 residues in the CDR3. In nucleotides, the CDR3 is TGTGCCACCAGCACCTACAGGGAAGAGCAGTTCTTC. Protein sequence: CATSTYREEQFF.

This clonotype is medium-sized by share. The chain couples TRBV27 to TRBJ2-3; D is undetermined. CDR1 and CDR2 (germline): MNHEY, SMNVEV (reference sequence). Trimming stripped 2 bases from V and 1 base from J, with 4 bases between. The CDR3 has 13 residues. The CDR3 region has the DNA TGTGCCAGCAGTTTAGCGGGCACAGATACGCAGTATTTT. It yields the protein CASSLAGTDTQYF.

This chain uses TRBV12-3 or TRBV12-4 with TRBJ1-5; D remains ambiguous. The CDR3 runs 15 residues. With 7 bases removed from V and 2 bases from J, the gap between germline ends came to 15 bases. CDR3 amino acids: CASKPWGEGNQPQHF. CDR3 in DNA: TGTGCCAGCAAGCCATGGGGAGAGGGCAATCAGCCCCAGCATTTT.

Only one count was recorded for this clonotype. The chain joins TRBV5-1 to TRBJ2-5, with D tentatively TRBD1 (5 bases). Germline values: CDR1 SGHRS, CDR2 YFSETQ. There are 14 residues in the CDR3. Trimming removed 7 bases at V and 3 bases at J, with 16 bases between. CDR3 sequence: CASHVGSREETQYF. CDR3 nucleotides: TGCGCCAGCCATGTCGGGTCCAGGGAAGAGACCCAGTACTTC.

This chain links TRBV12-3 or TRBV12-4 with TRBJ1-3; D gene unclear. This CDR3 is 15 amino acids long. Trimming removed 6 bases from V and 3 bases from J, with 15 bases in between. CDR3 sequence reads: CASSLEANYGNTIYF. The CDR3 DNA sequence: TGTGCCAGCAGCCTCGAGGCTAACTATGGAAACACCATATATTTT.

Within the sample, this clonotype is medium-sized (0.01 to 0.1%). The rearrangement joins TRBV27 to TRBJ2-7; a possible D gene is TRBD1 (6 bases). From germline, CDR1 is MNHEY and CDR2 SMNVEV (reference sequence). The CDR3 extends over 12 amino acids. Trimming took off 4 bases at V and 5 bases at J, with 9 bases between the two ends. CDR3 protein: CASSSTGNEQYV. The CDR3 DNA reads as TGTGCCAGCAGTTCAACAGGGAACGAGCAGTACGTC.

This clonotype is medium-sized (0.01 to 0.1%) within its sample. V gene TRBV5-4 combines with J gene TRBJ2-1, with 10 nucleotides matching TRBD2. V lost 3 bases, J lost 0 bases, and 6 bases stayed unmatched. This CDR3 is built from 17 residues. Germline V gene data show CDR1 as SGHNT and CDR2 as YYREEE (reference sequence). The CDR3 region has the DNA TGTGCCAGCAGCTCCGTAGCGGGGGGCCTCTCCTACAATGAGCAGTTCTTC. It encodes CASSSVAGGLSYNEQFF.

The chain employs TRBV5-6 and TRBJ2-5; 12 bases align to TRBD2. The V gene end was trimmed by 0 bases and the J gene end by 2 bases; junction bases not matched to a gene: 5. Germline V CDR1 and CDR2: SGHDT, YYEEEE. CDR3 length: 17 residues. The CDR3, as DNA: TGTGCCAGCAGCTTGGCGCTAGCGGGGGGGTTACAAGAGACCCAGTACTTC. Translating it yields CASSLALAGGLQETQYF.

The genes are TRBV6-5 and TRBJ2-7; D tentatively fits TRBD1 or TRBD2 (5 bases each). The length of the CDR3 is 14 residues. Germline-derived CDR1 and CDR2 are MNHEY and SVGAGI. With 6 bases removed from V and 1 base from J, the gap between germline ends came to 13 bases. CDR3 sequence reads: CASSPVGPSYEQYV. The DNA for the CDR3 is TGTGCCAGCAGCCCTGTGGGACCTTCCTACGAGCAGTACGTC.

This chain links TRBV7-2 with TRBJ2-1, with D perhaps matching TRBD2 (6 bases). The germline gives CDR1 SGHTA, CDR2 FQGNSA. The V end was cut by 5 bases, the J end by 2 bases, with 13 bases between. This CDR3 region has 15 residues. The chain's CDR3 is CASSPIADTYNEQFF. For the CDR3, the DNA is TGTGCCAGCAGCCCCATAGCGGATACCTACAATGAGCAGTTCTTC.

The chain uses TRBV5-1 and TRBJ2-2; D might be TRBD1 (6 bases). Trimming stripped 0 bases from V and 4 bases from J, with 13 bases between. This CDR3 comprises 16 residues. Germline CDR1 and CDR2: SGHRS and YFSETQ. The CDR3 region is CASSLVRTGPTGELFF. DNA of the CDR3: TGCGCCAGCAGCTTGGTCCGTACAGGGCCCACCGGGGAGCTGTTTTTT.

V gene TRBV7-4 combines with J gene TRBJ2-1, with D possibly matching TRBD2 (5 bases). CDR3 size: 14 residues. V lost 5 bases, J lost 4 bases, and 12 bases lay in between. Germline V gene data show CDR1 as SGHVT and CDR2 as SQSDAQ. In DNA form, the CDR3 reads TGTGCCAGCAGCCTCCGGGGAGATTACAATGAGCAGTTCTTC. Translation gives CASSLRGDYNEQFF.

The rearrangement joins TRBV5-5 to TRBJ1-6, with TRBD1 identical over 7 bases. The CDR3 spans 13 residues. Germline values: CDR1 SGHKS, CDR2 YYEKEE (reference sequence). V shed 5 bases and J 10 bases; nucleotides not matched to a gene: 6. CDR3 nucleotides: TGTGCCAGCAGTTTTACAGGGGAATCACCCCTCCACTTT. Amino acids: CASSFTGESPLHF.

Within the sample, this clonotype is medium-sized. The chain uses TRBV29-1 and TRBJ2-7; TRBD1 is a possible D gene (6 bases). Germline V gives CDR1 SQVTM, CDR2 ANQGSEA. V lost 0 bases and J 4 bases, leaving 16 bases between the germline ends. The CDR3 loop spans 15 amino acids. The CDR3 sequence: CSVEDGVEGVYEQYV. Written as DNA, the CDR3 is TGCAGCGTTGAAGATGGGGTCGAGGGGGTGTACGAGCAGTACGTC.

In this sample, this clonotype is medium-sized. V is TRBV19 and J is TRBJ1-2, with TRBD1 matching over 7 bases. Germline V gene sequence: CDR1 LNHDA, CDR2 SQIVND (reference sequence). The CDR3 sequence is 15 residues long. The junction had 4 bases not matched to a gene; V was cut back by 1 base and J by 2 bases. DNA for the CDR3: TGTGCCAGTAGTATAGTTGGAGGGGGCAACTATGGCTACACCTTC. The encoded protein is CASSIVGGGNYGYTF.

The chain links TRBV5-1 to TRBJ2-3; D call uncertain. This CDR3 spans 17 amino acids. Deletions cut 1 base from V and 0 bases from J, with 15 bases between. CDR1 and CDR2 (germline): SGHRS, YFSETQ. The DNA of the CDR3 is TGCGCCAGCAGCTTGATTATCTACGGTGCTAGCACAGATACGCAGTATTTT. This codes for CASSLIIYGASTDTQYF.

The chain carries TRBV12-3 or TRBV12-4 and TRBJ2-2, with TRBD2 matching 8 bases. This CDR3 spans 18 amino acids. The V and J ends lost 6 bases and 1 base, in that order; junction bases with no gene match: 13. Here the CDR3 DNA reads TGTGCCAGCAGGCTTGTCCCCAGGCTAGCGGGGAACACCGGGGAGCTGTTTTTT. Residues: CASRLVPRLAGNTGELFF.

In its sample, this clonotype ranks as medium-sized. The chain joins TRBV6-2 or TRBV6-3 to TRBJ2-1, with 10 bases that match TRBD2. With V trimmed by 6 bases and J by 9 bases, 11 bases remained unmatched. The CDR3 loop spans 15 amino acids. CDR1 is MNHEY and CDR2 is SVGEGT in the germline V gene. CDR3 sequence (DNA): TGTGCCAGCAGGACTCTAGCGGGGGCCGAGGGTGAGCAGTTCTTC. Residues: CASRTLAGAEGEQFF.

The table lists this clonotype with a few counts. The rearrangement links TRBV6-5 to TRBJ1-6; TRBD1 matches 9 bases. The V and J ends lost 0 bases and 7 bases, in that order; junction bases with no gene match: 7. CDR1 is MNHEY, CDR2 SVGAGI, per germline. CDR3 length: 17 residues. CDR3: CASSYSLLGQGNSPLHF. The CDR3 DNA sequence: TGTGCCAGCAGTTACTCATTGCTGGGACAGGGCAATTCACCCCTCCACTTT.

The sample holds a few counts of this clonotype. The V and J genes are TRBV5-1 and TRBJ2-1; 9 bases are shared with TRBD1. The CDR3 is 14 residues long. The germline CDR1 and CDR2 sequences are SGHRS and YFSETQ. V lost 4 bases, J lost 9 bases, and 8 bases stayed unmatched. The CDR3: CASSPGQGLGEQFF. Here the CDR3 DNA reads TGCGCCAGCAGCCCTGGACAGGGGTTGGGTGAGCAGTTCTTC.

V and J are TRBV6-1 and TRBJ1-1; 10 bases are a match to TRBD1. V trimming: 5 bases; J trimming: 0 bases; junction bases outside the gene matches: 12. Germline V gene sequence: CDR1 MNHNS, CDR2 SASEGT. The CDR3 is 18 amino acids. The CDR3 nucleotides are TGTGCCAGCAGTTACCGCCTCCCGGGACAGGGGTTGAACACTGAAGCTTTCTTT. This sequence encodes CASSYRLPGQGLNTEAFF.

This clonotype occurred a few times. The chain combines TRBV20-1 with TRBJ2-1, with TRBD2 matching over 10 bases. The V gene's germline CDR1 is DFQATT and CDR2 SNEGSKA (reference sequence). The CDR3 totals 15 residues. Trimming took 5 bases from V and 3 from J; bases not matched to a gene: 7. The CDR3 sequence is CSAPLGTSVYNEQFF. The DNA for the CDR3 is TGCAGTGCTCCTCTCGGGACTAGCGTCTACAATGAGCAGTTCTTC.

In this sample, this clonotype turned up a few times. The chain couples TRBV29-1 to TRBJ1-1; D not resolved. There are 12 residues in the CDR3. Germline V lookup: CDR1 SQVTM, CDR2 ANQGSEA. Trimming took off 7 bases at V and 6 bases at J, with 15 bases between the two ends. CDR3 bases: TGCAGCGCTCGGAATTCTGGAGCTGAAGCTTTCTTT. Its protein product is CSARNSGAEAFF.

This clonotype is medium-sized by share. The chain is built from TRBV19 and TRBJ2-7, with 7 bases lining up with TRBD1. CDR1 is LNHDA and CDR2 is SQIVND in the germline V gene (reference sequence). Unmatched junction bases numbered 3, after V lost 3 bases and J lost 1 base. The CDR3 sequence is 14 residues long. Here the CDR3 reads CASSIQGVSYEQYF. The CDR3 DNA reads as TGTGCCAGTAGTATTCAGGGGGTGTCCTACGAGCAGTACTTC.

The V and J genes are TRBV6-5 and TRBJ1-1; TRBD1 is a possible D gene (5 bases). The CDR3 contains 14 residues. V lost 2 bases and J lost 1, with 8 bases in between. Germline-derived CDR1 and CDR2 are MNHEY and SVGAGI. The CDR3 sequence: CASSYVGQNTEAFF. The CDR3 region has the DNA TGTGCCAGCAGTTACGTGGGGCAGAACACTGAAGCTTTCTTT.

This clonotype is termed medium-sized. The CDR3 sequence: CASSYSRAGSSYEQYF. CDR3 DNA sequence: TGTGCCAGCAGTTACTCCAGGGCAGGGAGCTCCTACGAGCAGTACTTC. V and J are TRBV6-5 and TRBJ2-7; D tentatively reads TRBD1 or TRBD2 (5 bases each). CDR1 and CDR2 (germline): MNHEY, SVGAGI. The CDR3 sequence is 16 residues long. V was cut by 0 bases and J by 0 bases, with 12 bases left in between.

This clonotype showed up just once. One end of the junction fails to match germline, which may point to a read error. The V and J genes are TRBV13 and TRBJ2-3; TRBD2 matches at 8 bases. Germline CDR1 and CDR2: PRHDT and FYEKMQ (reference sequence). The CDR3 loop spans 16 amino acids. CDR3 DNA: TGTGCCAGCAGTCCTACGGGGGGGAGAAACACAAATACGCAGTATTTT. Translation: CASSPTGGRNTNTQYF.